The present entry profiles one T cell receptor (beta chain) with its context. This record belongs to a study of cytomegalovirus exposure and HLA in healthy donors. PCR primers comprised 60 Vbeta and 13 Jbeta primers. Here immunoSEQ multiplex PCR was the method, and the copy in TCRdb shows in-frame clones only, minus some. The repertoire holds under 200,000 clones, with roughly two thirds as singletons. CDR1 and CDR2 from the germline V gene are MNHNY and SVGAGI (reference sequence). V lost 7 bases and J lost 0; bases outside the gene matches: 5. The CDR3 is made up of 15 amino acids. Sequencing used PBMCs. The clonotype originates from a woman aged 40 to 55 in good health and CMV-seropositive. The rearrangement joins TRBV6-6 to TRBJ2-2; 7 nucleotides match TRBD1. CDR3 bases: TGTGCCAGCACCCCGACAGGGCCGAACACCGGGGAGCTGTTTTTT. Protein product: CASTPTGPNTGELFF.